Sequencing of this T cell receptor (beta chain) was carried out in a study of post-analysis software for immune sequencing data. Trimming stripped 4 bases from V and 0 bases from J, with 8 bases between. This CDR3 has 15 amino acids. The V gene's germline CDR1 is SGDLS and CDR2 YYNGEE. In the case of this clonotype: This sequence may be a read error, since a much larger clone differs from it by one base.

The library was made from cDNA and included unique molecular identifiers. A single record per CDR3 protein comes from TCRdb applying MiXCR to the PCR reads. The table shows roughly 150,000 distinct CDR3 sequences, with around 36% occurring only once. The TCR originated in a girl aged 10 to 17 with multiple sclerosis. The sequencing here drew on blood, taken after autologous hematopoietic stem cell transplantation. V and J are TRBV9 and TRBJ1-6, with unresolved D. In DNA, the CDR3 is TGTGCCAGCAGCCCGGAGAGCTCCTATAATTCACCCCTCCACTTT. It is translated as CASSPESSYNSPLHF.